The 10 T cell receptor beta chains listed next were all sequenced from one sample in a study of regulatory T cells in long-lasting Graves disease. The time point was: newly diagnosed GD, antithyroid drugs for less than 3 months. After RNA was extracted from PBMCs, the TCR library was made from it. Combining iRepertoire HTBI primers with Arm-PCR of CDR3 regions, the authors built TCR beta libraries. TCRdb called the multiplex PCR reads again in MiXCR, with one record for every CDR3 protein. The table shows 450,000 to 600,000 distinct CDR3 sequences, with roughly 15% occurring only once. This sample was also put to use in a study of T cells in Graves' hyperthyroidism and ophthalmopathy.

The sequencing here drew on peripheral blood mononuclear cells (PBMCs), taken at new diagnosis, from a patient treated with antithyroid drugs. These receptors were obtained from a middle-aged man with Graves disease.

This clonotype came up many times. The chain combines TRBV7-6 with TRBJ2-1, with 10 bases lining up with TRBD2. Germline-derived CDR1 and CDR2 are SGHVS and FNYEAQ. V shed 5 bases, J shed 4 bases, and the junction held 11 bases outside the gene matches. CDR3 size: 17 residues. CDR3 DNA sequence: TGTGCCAGCAGCCCCCAAGCGGGAGGGCGCGGTTACAATGAGCAGTTCTTC. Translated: CASSPQAGGRGYNEQFF. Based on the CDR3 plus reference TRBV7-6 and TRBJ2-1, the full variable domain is GAGVSQSPRYKVTKRGQDVALRCDPISGHVSLYWYRQALGQGPEFLTYFNYEAQQDKSGLPNDRFSAERPEGSISTLTIQRTEQRDSAMYRCASSPQAGGRGYNEQFFGPGTRLTVL.

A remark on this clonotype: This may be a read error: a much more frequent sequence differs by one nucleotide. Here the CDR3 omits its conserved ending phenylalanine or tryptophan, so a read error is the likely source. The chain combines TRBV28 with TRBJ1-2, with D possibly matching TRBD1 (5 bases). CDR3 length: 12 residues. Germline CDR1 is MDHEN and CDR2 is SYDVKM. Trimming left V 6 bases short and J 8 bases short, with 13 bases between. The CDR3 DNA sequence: TGTGCCAGCAGGAGGGACTATGGGGGCTACACCCTC. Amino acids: CASRRDYGGYTL.

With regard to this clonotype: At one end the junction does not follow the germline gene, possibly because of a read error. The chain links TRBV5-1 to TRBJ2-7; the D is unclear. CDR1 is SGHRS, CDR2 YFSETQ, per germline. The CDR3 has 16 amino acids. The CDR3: CASSSLALSFSYEQYF. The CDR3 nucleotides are TGTGCCAGCAGCTCACTGGCATTGTCCTTCTCCTACGAGCAGTACTTC.

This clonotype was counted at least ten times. CDR3 loop: CASRVGRGTDTQYF. CDR3 DNA sequence: TGTGCCAGCAGGGTGGGCAGGGGTACAGATACGCAGTATTTT. The chain couples TRBV12-3 or TRBV12-4 to TRBJ2-3, with D perhaps TRBD1 (6 bases). This CDR3 comprises 14 residues. The V end was cut by 6 bases, the J end by 3 bases, with 13 bases between.

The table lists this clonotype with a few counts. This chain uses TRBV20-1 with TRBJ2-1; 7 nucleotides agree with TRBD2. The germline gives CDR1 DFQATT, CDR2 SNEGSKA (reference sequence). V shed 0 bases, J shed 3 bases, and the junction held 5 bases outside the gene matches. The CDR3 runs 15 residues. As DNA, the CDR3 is TGCAGTGCTAGAGATCTAGCGGCATTCTACAATGAGCAGTTCTTC. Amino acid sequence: CSARDLAAFYNEQFF.

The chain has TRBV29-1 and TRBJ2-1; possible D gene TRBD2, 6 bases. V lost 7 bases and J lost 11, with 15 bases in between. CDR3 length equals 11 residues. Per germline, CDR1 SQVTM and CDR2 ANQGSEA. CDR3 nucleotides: TGCAGCGGCCGAACCGGGACTCAGCAGTTCTTC. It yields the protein CSGRTGTQQFF.

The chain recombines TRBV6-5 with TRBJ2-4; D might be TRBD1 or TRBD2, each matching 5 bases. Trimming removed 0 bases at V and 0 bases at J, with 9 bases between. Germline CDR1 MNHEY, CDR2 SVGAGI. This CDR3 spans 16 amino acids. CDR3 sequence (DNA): TGTGCCAGCAGTTACTCCGAGGGGATAGCCAAAAACATTCAGTACTTC. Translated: CASSYSEGIAKNIQYF.

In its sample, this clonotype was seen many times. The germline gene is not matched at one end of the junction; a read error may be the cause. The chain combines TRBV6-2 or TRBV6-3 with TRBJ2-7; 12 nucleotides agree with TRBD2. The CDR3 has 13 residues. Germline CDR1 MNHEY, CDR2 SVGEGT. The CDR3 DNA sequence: TGTGCCAGCAGTGCGAGACTAGCGGGAGCGGAGAACTTC. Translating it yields CASSARLAGAENF.

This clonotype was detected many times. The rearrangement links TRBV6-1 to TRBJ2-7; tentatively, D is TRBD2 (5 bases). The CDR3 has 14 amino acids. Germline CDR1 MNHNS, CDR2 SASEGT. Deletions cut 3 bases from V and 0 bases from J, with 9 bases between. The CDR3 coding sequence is TGTGCCAGCAGTGATCGCGGGTACTCCTACGAGCAGTACTTC. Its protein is CASSDRGYSYEQYF.

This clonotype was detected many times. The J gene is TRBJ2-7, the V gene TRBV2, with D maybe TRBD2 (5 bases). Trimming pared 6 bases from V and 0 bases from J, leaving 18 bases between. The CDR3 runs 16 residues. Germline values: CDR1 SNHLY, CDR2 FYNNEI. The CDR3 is CASSLLGSVISYEQYF. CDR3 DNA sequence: TGTGCCAGCAGCCTCCTTGGTAGCGTAATCTCCTACGAGCAGTACTTC.